This T cell receptor (beta chain) was sequenced during a study of T cell responses to AZD1222 COVID-19 vaccine. About the research overall: Analysis merged second doses at about 4 or about 12 weeks.

TCRdb keeps only in-frame clones here, not all; method: immunoSEQ multiplex PCR. The data contain about 100,000 clones, around 87% of them singletons. This CDR3 comprises 15 residues. Germline V gives CDR1 SGDLS, CDR2 YYNGEE. The trim removed 3 bases at V and 0 bases at J, leaving 6 bases unmatched. This sequence was found in an adult in good health. The input for sequencing was peripheral blood, taken on day 0 of AZD1222 vaccination. The chain links TRBV9 to TRBJ2-7; 7 bases agree with TRBD1. CDR3 DNA sequence: TGTGCCAGCAGCGAAACAGGGGTTAGCTCCTACGAGCAGTACTTC. Translating it yields CASSETGVSSYEQYF.